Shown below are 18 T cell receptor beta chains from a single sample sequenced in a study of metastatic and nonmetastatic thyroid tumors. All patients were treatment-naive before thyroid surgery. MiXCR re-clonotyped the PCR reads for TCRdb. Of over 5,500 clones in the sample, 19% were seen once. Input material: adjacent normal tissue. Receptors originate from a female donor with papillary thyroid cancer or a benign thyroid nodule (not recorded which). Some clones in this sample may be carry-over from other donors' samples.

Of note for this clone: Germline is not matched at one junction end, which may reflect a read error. The CDR3 coding sequence is TGTGCCTGGAGTGCCAGGGGCCACGAGCCGTACTTC. It translates to CAWSARGHEPYF. V usage is TRBV30 and J usage is TRBJ2-7; maybe TRBD1 (6 bases). Germline loops: CDR1 GTSNPN, CDR2 SVGIG (reference sequence). This CDR3 comprises 12 residues.

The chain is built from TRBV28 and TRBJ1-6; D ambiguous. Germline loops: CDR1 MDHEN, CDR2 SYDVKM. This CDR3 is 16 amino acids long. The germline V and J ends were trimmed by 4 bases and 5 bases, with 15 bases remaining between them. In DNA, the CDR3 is TGTGCCAGCAGTTCCGTGGCTTTCGGGGATAATTCACCCCTCCACTTT. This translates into CASSSVAFGDNSPLHF.

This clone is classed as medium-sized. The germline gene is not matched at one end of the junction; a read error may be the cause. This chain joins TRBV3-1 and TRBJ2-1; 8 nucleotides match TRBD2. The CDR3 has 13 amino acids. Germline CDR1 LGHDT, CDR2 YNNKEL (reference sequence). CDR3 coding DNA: TGTGCCAGCAGCCAAGTTCCTAGGGGCGGGAGGATCTTC. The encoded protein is CASSQVPRGGRIF.

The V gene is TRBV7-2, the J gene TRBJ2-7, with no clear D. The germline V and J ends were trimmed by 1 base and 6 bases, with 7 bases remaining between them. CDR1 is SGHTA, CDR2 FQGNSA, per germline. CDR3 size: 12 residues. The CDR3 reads CASSLGYSEQYF. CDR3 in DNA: TGTGCCAGCAGCTTAGGATATTCCGAGCAGTACTTC.

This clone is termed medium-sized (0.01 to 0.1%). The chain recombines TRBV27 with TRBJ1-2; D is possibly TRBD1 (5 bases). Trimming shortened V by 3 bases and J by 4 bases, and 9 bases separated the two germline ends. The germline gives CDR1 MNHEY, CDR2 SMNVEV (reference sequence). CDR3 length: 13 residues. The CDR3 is CASSFGGAYGYTF. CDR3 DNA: TGTGCCAGCAGTTTCGGGGGAGCCTATGGCTACACCTTC.

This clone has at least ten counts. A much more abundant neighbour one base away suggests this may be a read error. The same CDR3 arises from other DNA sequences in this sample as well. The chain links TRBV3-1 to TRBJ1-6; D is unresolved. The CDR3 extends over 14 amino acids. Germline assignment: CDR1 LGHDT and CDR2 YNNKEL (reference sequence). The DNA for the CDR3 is TGCGCCAGCACCCCCCTCAGAGGTAATTCACCCCTCCACTTT. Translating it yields CASTPLRGNSPLHF.

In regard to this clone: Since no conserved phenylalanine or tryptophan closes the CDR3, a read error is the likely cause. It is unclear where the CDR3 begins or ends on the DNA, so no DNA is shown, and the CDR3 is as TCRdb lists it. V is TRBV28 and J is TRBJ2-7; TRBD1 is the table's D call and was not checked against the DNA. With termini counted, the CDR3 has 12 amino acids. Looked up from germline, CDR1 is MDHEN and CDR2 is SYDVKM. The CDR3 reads CATRGPSYEHYS.

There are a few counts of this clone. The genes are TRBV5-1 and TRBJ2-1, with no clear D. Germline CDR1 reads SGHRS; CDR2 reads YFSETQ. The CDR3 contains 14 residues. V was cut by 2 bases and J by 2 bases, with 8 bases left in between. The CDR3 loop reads CASSLDGAYNEQFF. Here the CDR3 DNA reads TGCGCCAGCAGCTTAGATGGGGCCTACAATGAGCAGTTCTTC.

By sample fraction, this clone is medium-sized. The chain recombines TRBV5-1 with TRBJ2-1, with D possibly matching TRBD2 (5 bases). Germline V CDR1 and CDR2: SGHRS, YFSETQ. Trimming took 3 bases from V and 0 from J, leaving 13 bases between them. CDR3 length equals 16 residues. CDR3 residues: CASSSGNPSSYNEQFF. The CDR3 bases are TGCGCCAGCAGCTCGGGGAACCCTAGCTCCTACAATGAGCAGTTCTTC.

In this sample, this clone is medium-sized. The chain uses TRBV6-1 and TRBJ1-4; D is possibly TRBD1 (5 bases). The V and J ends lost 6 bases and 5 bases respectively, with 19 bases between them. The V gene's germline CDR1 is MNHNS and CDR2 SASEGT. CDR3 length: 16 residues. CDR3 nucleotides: TGTGCCAGCAGCGGGGTTCAGGGCGGAACGAATGAAAAACTGTTTTTT. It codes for CASSGVQGGTNEKLFF.

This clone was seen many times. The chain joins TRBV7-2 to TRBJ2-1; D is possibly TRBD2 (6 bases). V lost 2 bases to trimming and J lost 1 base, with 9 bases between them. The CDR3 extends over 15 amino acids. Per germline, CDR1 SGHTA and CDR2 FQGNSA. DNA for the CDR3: TGTGCCAGCAGCTTATCGGCGGGGTCCTACAATGAGCAGTTCTTC. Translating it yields CASSLSAGSYNEQFF.

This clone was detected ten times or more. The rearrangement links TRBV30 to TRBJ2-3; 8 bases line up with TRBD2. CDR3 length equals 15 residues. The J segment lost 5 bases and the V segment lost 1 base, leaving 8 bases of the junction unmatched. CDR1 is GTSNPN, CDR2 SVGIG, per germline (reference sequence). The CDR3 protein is CAWSADGGAKDTQYF. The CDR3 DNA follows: TGTGCCTGGAGTGCCGACGGGGGGGCCAAAGATACGCAGTATTTT.

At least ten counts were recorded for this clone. CDR3 DNA sequence: TGCGCCAACCCGGAGGCCGGGGGGCTGGGACACTCAAAGGACGAAAAACTGTTTTTT. This sequence encodes CANPEAGGLGHSKDEKLFF. The chain employs TRBV10-2 and TRBJ1-4; D is perhaps TRBD1 (6 bases). This CDR3 is 19 amino acids long. Trimming removed 10 bases from V and 8 bases from J, with 35 bases in between. The germline V gene has CDR1 WSHSY and CDR2 SAAADI.

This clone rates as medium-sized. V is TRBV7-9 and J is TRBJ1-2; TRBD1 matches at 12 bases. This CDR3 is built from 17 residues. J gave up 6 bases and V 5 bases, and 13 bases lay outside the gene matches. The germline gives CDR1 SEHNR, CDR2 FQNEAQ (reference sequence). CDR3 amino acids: CASSPTIPGQGANGYTF. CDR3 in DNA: TGTGCCAGCAGCCCAACGATACCGGGACAGGGGGCGAATGGCTACACCTTC. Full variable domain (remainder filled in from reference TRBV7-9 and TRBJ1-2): DTGVSQNPRHKITKRGQNVTFRCDPISEHNRLYWYRQTLGQGPEFLTYFQNEAQLEKSRLLSDRFSAERPKGSFSTLEIQRTEQGDSAMYLCASSPTIPGQGANGYTFGSGTRLTVV.

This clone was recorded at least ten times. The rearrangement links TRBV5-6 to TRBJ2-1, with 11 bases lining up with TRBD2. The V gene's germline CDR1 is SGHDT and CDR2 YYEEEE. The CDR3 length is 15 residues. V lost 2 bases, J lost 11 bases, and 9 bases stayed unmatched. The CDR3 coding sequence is TGTGCCAGCAGCTTCGGTGCTAGCGGGGGGTTTCAGCAGTTCTTC. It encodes CASSFGASGGFQQFF.

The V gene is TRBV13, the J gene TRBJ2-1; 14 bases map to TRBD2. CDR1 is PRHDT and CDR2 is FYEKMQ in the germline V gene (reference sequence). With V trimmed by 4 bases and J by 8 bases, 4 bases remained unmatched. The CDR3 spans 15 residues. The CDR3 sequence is CASSSGLAGADEQFF. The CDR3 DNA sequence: TGTGCCAGCAGCTCGGGACTAGCGGGAGCCGATGAGCAGTTCTTC.

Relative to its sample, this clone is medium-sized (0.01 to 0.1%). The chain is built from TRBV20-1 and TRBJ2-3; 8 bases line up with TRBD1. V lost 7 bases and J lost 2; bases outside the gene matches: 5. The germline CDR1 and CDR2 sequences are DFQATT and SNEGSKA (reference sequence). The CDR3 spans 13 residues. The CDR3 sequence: CSVGGQDTDTQYF. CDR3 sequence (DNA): TGCAGTGTCGGGGGACAGGACACAGATACGCAGTATTTT.

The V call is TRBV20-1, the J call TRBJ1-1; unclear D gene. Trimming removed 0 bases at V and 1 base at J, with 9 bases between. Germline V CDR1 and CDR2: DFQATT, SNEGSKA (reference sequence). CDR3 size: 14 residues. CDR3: CSARDPTSNTEAFF. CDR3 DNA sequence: TGCAGTGCTAGAGACCCGACATCGAACACTGAAGCTTTCTTT.